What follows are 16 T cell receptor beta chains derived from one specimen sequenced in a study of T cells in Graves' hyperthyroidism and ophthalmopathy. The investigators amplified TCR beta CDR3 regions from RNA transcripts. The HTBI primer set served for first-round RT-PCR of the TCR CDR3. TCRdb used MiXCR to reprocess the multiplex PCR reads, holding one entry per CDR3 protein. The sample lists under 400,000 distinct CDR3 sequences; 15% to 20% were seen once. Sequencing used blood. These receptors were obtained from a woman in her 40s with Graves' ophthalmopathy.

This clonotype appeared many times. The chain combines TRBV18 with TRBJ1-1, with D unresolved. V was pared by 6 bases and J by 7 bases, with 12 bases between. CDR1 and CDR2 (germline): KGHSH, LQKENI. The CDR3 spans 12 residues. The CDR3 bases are TGTGCCAGCTCGCCCGGACCGCGTGAAGCTTTCTTT. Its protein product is CASSPGPREAFF. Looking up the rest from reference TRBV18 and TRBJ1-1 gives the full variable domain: NAGVMQNPRHLVRRRGQEARLRCSPMKGHSHVYWYRQLPEEGLKFMVYLQKENIIDESGMPKERFSAEFPKEGPSILRIQQVVRGDSAAYFCASSPGPREAFFGQGTRLTVV.

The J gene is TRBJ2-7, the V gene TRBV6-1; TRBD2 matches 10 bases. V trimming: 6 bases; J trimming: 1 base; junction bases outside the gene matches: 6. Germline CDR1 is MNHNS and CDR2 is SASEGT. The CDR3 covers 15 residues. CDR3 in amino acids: CASSLQRGGSYEQYF. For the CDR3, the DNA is TGTGCCAGCAGCCTTCAGCGGGGGGGTTCCTACGAGCAGTACTTC.

CDR3 amino acids: CASSLEGGYYEQYF. In nucleotides, the CDR3 is TGTGCCAGCAGCTTAGAAGGGGGCTACTACGAGCAGTACTTC. This chain uses TRBV7-9 with TRBJ2-7, with 7 positions matching TRBD1. Germline V gene sequence: CDR1 SEHNR, CDR2 FQNEAQ (reference sequence). V was clipped by 1 base and J by 3 bases; unmatched bases: 3. The CDR3 totals 14 residues.

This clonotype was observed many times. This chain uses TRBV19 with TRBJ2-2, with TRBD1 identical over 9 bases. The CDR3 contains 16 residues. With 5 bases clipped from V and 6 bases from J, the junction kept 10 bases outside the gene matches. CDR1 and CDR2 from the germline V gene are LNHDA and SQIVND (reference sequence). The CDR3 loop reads CASSPGTGMRSGELFF. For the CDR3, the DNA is TGTGCCAGTAGTCCAGGGACAGGGATGCGGTCCGGGGAGCTGTTTTTT. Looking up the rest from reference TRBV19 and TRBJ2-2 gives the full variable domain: DGGITQSPKYLFRKEGQNVTLSCEQNLNHDAMYWYRQDPGQGLRLIYYSQIVNDFQKGDIAEGYSVSREKKESFPLTVTSAQKNPTAFYLCASSPGTGMRSGELFFGEGSRLTVL.

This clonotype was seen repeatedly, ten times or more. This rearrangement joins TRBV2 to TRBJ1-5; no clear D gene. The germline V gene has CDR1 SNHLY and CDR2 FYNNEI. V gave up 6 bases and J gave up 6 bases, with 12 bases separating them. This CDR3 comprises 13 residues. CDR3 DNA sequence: TGTGCCAGCAGGGCCCAGGAGGGTCAGCCCCAGCATTTT. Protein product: CASRAQEGQPQHF. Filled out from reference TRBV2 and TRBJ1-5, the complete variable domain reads EPEVTQTPSHQVTQMGQEVILRCVPISNHLYFYWYRQILGQKVEFLVSFYNNEISEKSEIFDDQFSVERPDGSNFTLKIRSTKLEDSAMYFCASRAQEGQPQHFGDGTRLSIL.

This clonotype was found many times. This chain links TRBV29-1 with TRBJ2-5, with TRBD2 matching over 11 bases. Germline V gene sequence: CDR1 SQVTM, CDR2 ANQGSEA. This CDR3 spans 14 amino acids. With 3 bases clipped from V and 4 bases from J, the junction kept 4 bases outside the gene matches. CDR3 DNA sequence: TGCAGCGTTGATGGCCTAGCGGGAGGAGAGACCCAGTACTTC. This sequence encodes CSVDGLAGGETQYF.

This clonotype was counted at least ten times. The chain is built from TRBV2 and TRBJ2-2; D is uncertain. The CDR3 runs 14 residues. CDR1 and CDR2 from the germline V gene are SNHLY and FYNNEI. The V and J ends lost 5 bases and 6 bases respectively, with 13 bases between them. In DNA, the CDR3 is TGTGCCAGCAGTACGCTTCAAAGCTCCGGGGAGCTGTTTTTT. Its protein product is CASSTLQSSGELFF.

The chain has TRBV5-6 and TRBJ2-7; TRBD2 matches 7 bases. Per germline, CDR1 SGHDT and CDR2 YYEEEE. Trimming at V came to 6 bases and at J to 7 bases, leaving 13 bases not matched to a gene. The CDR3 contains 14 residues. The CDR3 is CASTLGTIGREQYF. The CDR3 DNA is TGTGCCAGCACCCTCGGGACTATCGGGAGAGAGCAGTACTTC.

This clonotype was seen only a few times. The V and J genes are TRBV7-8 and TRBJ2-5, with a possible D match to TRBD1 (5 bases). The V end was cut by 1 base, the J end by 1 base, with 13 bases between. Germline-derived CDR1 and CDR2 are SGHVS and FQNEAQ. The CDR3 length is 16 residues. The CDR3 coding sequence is TGTGCCAGCAGCTTAGACCCCGCGACAGCCCAAGAGACCCAGTACTTC. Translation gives CASSLDPATAQETQYF.

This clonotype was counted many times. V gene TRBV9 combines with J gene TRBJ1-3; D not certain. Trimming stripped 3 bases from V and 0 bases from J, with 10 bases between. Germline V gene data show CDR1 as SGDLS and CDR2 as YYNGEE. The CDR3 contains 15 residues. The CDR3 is CASSGGSSSGNTIYF. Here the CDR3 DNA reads TGTGCCAGCAGCGGCGGGTCGAGCTCTGGAAACACCATATATTTT.

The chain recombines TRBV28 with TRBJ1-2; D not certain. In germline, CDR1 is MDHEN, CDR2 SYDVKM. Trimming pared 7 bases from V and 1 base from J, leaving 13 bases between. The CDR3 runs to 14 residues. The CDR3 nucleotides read TGTGCCAGCACGGCTCCGACGGATAACTATGGCTACACCTTC. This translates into CASTAPTDNYGYTF.

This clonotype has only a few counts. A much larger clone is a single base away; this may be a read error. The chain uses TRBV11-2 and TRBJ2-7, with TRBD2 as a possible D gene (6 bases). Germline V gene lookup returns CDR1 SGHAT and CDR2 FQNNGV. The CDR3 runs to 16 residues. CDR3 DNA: TGTGCCATCAGCTTAGACGGCACCCGGAGGGCCTACGAGCAGTACTTC. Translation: CAISLDGTRRAYEQYF.

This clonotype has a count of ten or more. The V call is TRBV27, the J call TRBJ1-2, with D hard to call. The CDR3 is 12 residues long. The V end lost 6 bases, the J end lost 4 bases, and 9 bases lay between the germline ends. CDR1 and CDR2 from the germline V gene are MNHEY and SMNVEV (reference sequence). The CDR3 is CASRQLGYGYTF. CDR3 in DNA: TGTGCCAGCAGGCAACTCGGCTATGGCTACACCTTC.

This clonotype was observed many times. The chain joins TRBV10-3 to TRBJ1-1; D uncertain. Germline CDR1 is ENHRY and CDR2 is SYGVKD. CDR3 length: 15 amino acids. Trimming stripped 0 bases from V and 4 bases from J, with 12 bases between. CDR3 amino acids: CAISESTTRSTEAFF. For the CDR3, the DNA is TGTGCCATCAGTGAGTCGACTACCCGGAGCACTGAAGCTTTCTTT.

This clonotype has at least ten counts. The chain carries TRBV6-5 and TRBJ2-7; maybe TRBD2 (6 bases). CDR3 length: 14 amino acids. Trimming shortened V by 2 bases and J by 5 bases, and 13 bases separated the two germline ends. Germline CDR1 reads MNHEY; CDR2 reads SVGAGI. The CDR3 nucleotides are TGTGCCAGCAGTTACGGGGGAGGACATGACGAGCAGTACTTC. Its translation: CASSYGGGHDEQYF.

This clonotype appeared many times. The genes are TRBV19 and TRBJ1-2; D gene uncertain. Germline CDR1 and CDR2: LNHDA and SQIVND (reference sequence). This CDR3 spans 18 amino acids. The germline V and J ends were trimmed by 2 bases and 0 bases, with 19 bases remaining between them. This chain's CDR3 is CASSISRPGADSNYGYTF. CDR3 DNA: TGTGCCAGTAGTATAAGTCGTCCGGGAGCAGACTCTAACTATGGCTACACCTTC.